Below are 8 T cell receptor beta chains sequenced from a single sample in a study of human T cells and chemical hapten exposure. MiXCR, run by TCRdb on the RACE reads, gives a single entry per CDR3 protein. The sample lists 150,000 to 200,000 distinct CDR3 sequences; 30% were seen once. Noted time point: pre-sensitization, week 0. The treatment is: therapeutic diphenylcyclopropenone sensitization with weekly scalp DPC. Source: whole blood, taken in connection with sensitization to the hapten diphenylcyclopropenone (DPC). The receptors stem from a young woman with alopecia areata. Some clones in this sample may be carry-over from other donors' samples.

The V and J genes are TRBV5-1 and TRBJ1-1; D might be TRBD1 (6 bases). The CDR3 loop spans 14 amino acids. Per the germline V gene, CDR1 is SGHRS and CDR2 is YFSETQ. V lost 5 bases, J lost 5 bases, and 16 bases lay in between. This CDR3 is CASRPSSQGTEAFF. The CDR3, as DNA: TGCGCCAGCAGACCCTCTTCACAGGGAACTGAAGCTTTCTTT.

This clonotype turned up a few times. At one end, the junction sequence differs from germline, possibly due to a read error. The chain has TRBV7-9 and TRBJ1-6; TRBD1 is a possible D gene (6 bases). Per germline, CDR1 SEHNR and CDR2 FQNEAQ (reference sequence). This CDR3 has 13 amino acids. The CDR3 bases are TGTGCCAGCAGCCCAACCCACAGGGCACCCCACCACTTT. It specifies CASSPTHRAPHHF.

The chain combines TRBV28 with TRBJ1-2, with D unresolved. Germline CDR1 and CDR2: MDHEN and SYDVKM. Trimming cost V 4 bases and J 4 bases, with 7 bases left between them. CDR3 size: 12 residues. CDR3 in amino acids: CASSWEVYGYTF. The DNA of the CDR3 is TGTGCCAGCAGTTGGGAGGTCTATGGCTACACCTTC.

This clonotype occurred a few times. The V call is TRBV29-1, the J call TRBJ2-4; tentatively, D is TRBD1 or TRBD2 (6 bases each). This CDR3 has 14 amino acids. With 0 bases removed from V and 10 bases from J, the gap between germline ends came to 16 bases. Looked up from germline, CDR1 is SQVTM and CDR2 is ANQGSEA. In nucleotides, the CDR3 is TGCAGCGTTGAAGAAGGCGCGGGAAGGGGGATTCAGTACTTC. This codes for CSVEEGAGRGIQYF.

This sequence joins TRBV29-1 and TRBJ1-2; D perhaps matches TRBD1 (5 bases). This CDR3 is 14 amino acids long. Germline CDR1 and CDR2: SQVTM and ANQGSEA. V lost 4 bases to trimming and J lost 4 bases, with 16 bases between them. CDR3 nucleotide sequence: TGCAGCGTTGGAAACCTCGGGGCAATCTATGGCTACACCTTC. Its protein is CSVGNLGAIYGYTF.

This clonotype was seen more than once but under ten times. The chain joins TRBV9 to TRBJ1-6; TRBD1 might be the D (6 bases). The ends were cut back, 0 bases at V and 8 bases at J, with 9 bases in the middle. Germline V gives CDR1 SGDLS, CDR2 YYNGEE. CDR3 length: 14 residues. As DNA, the CDR3 is TGTGCCAGCAGCGTAGAAGCAGGGGATTCACCCCTCCACTTT. Residues: CASSVEAGDSPLHF.

In its sample, this clonotype was seen a few times. Relative to the germline gene, one junction end is altered; a read error may explain this. The chain links TRBV7-7 to TRBJ2-5; D perhaps matches TRBD2 (5 bases). Germline V gene data show CDR1 as SSHAT and CDR2 as FNYEAQ (reference sequence). CDR3 length equals 13 residues. This CDR3 reads CASSLAQRRTQYF. The CDR3 DNA sequence: TGTGCTAGCAGCTTAGCGCAGCGGAGGACCCAGTACTTC.

This clonotype came up a few times. This sequence joins TRBV27 and TRBJ1-5; weak D call: TRBD1 (5 bases). This CDR3 is 15 amino acids long. Trimming pared 6 bases from V and 7 bases from J, leaving 19 bases between. Germline CDR1 reads MNHEY; CDR2 reads SMNVEV (reference sequence). CDR3 sequence reads: CASSRGDGWGQPQHF. CDR3 nucleotide sequence: TGTGCCAGCAGCCGAGGGGACGGTTGGGGGCAGCCCCAGCATTTT.